A single sample is the source of the 20 T cell receptor beta chains below, sequenced in a study of blood T cell repertoires in COVID-19. TCRdb keeps only in-frame clones here, not all; method: immunoSEQ multiplex PCR. Here the sample spans about 320,000 clones, under 95% being singletons. Input material: PBMCs or T cells enriched from blood (not recorded which). These receptors originate from a man aged 55 to 69 who had recovered from COVID-19.

The chain uses TRBV7-3 and TRBJ2-5; 8 bases align to TRBD1. Looked up from germline, CDR1 is SGHTA and CDR2 is FQGTGA. V was clipped by 1 base and J by 5 bases; unmatched bases: 6. CDR3 length: 15 amino acids. In DNA form, the CDR3 reads TGTGCCAGCAGCTTAATCGCAGGGGGCGGGGAGACCCAGTACTTC. Translated: CASSLIAGGGETQYF.

The chain combines TRBV3-1 (or the pseudogene TRBV3-2) with TRBJ2-1; 9 nucleotides agree with TRBD2. The CDR3 is 15 amino acids. The V segment lost 3 bases and the J segment 5 bases; nucleotides outside the gene matches: 5. From germline, CDR1 is LGHDT and CDR2 YNNKEL (reference sequence). The CDR3 loop is CASSHETSGNNEQFF. The CDR3 coding sequence is TGTGCCAGCAGCCATGAGACTAGCGGTAACAATGAGCAGTTCTTC.

The rearrangement uses TRBV4-1 and TRBJ2-1; D unclear. The CDR3 covers 17 residues. The V and J ends lost 0 bases and 5 bases respectively, with 17 bases between them. Germline assignment: CDR1 MGHRA and CDR2 YSYEKL. CDR3 protein: CASSQESSFAPHNEQFF. In DNA, the CDR3 is TGCGCCAGCAGCCAAGAAAGTAGCTTCGCCCCTCACAATGAGCAGTTCTTC.

This chain links TRBV5-1 with TRBJ2-3; 7 bases are shared with TRBD1. J gave up 3 bases and V 3 bases, and 4 bases lay outside the gene matches. The CDR3 length is 14 residues. Germline V gives CDR1 SGHRS, CDR2 YFSETQ. DNA for the CDR3: TGCGCCAGCAGCTCGCGACAGGGTACAGATACGCAGTATTTT. Protein: CASSSRQGTDTQYF.

A few counts support this clone. The chain joins TRBV27 to TRBJ2-7, with D maybe TRBD2 (6 bases). The germline CDR1 and CDR2 sequences are MNHEY and SMNVEV (reference sequence). This CDR3 has 14 residues. Between the trimmed V and J ends, which lost 5 bases and 6 bases, there was a span of 17 bases. The CDR3 DNA is TGTGCCAGCAGTCCCGTACCGCAGGAGGGCGAGCAGTACTTC. Translation gives CASSPVPQEGEQYF.

This chain joins TRBV29-1 and TRBJ1-1; D ambiguous. Germline CDR1 SQVTM, CDR2 ANQGSEA. V lost 7 bases to trimming and J lost 2 bases, with 17 bases between them. CDR3 length: 14 residues. The CDR3 coding sequence is TGCAGCGCCAACTCATTCCTAAGCAACACTGAAGCTTTCTTT. Translating it yields CSANSFLSNTEAFF.

The chain is built from TRBV2 and TRBJ1-5; no clear D gene. Germline CDR1 and CDR2: SNHLY and FYNNEI. Deletions cut 6 bases from V and 2 bases from J, with 8 bases between. This CDR3 comprises 13 residues. CDR3 sequence: CASRSTGNQPQHF. In nucleotides, the CDR3 is TGTGCCAGCAGGAGTACGGGCAATCAGCCCCAGCATTTT.

The V call is TRBV30, the J call TRBJ2-1; possible D gene TRBD1, 6 bases. Trimming removed 4 bases from V and 2 bases from J, with 12 bases in between. CDR1 is GTSNPN and CDR2 is SVGIG in the germline V gene (reference sequence). There are 14 residues in the CDR3. For the CDR3, the DNA is TGTGCCTGGACAAACAGGGTTGCCTACAATGAGCAGTTCTTC. It encodes CAWTNRVAYNEQFF.

The chain joins TRBV4-3 to TRBJ1-5; D uncertain. Germline V lookup: CDR1 LGHNA, CDR2 YSLEER. The CDR3 totals 15 residues. Trimming shortened V by 1 base and J by 0 bases, and 7 bases separated the two germline ends. CDR3: CASSQARYSNQPQHF. The CDR3 DNA reads as TGCGCCAGCAGCCAAGCTCGGTATAGCAATCAGCCCCAGCATTTT.

CDR3 loop: CASSQGATLSSYEQYF. CDR3 bases: TGCGCCAGCAGCCAAGGGGCGACACTGAGCTCCTACGAGCAGTACTTC. The chain couples TRBV4-1 to TRBJ2-7, with D uncertain. This CDR3 has 16 amino acids. V shed 1 base and J shed 0 bases, with 13 bases lying between them. Germline-derived CDR1 and CDR2 are MGHRA and YSYEKL.

The J gene is TRBJ1-1, the V gene TRBV4-2; D perhaps matches TRBD1 (5 bases). The CDR3 has 14 amino acids. Germline V gene lookup returns CDR1 LGHNA and CDR2 YNFKEQ. V was trimmed by 4 bases and J by 4 bases, leaving 13 bases between them. Written as DNA, the CDR3 is TGTGCCAGCAGCCCAAACCCACAGGCCACTGAAGCTTTCTTT. This translates into CASSPNPQATEAFF.

This chain links TRBV27 with TRBJ1-1, with 9 bases that match TRBD1. Germline V gene data show CDR1 as MNHEY and CDR2 as SMNVEV (reference sequence). This CDR3 spans 14 amino acids. J was trimmed by 5 bases and V by 7 bases; bases with no gene match: 8. The CDR3 DNA is TGTGCCAGCAAACGACAGGGGGAGTGGACTGAAGCTTTCTTT. As protein: CASKRQGEWTEAFF.

CDR3 DNA: TGTGCCAGTAACCAGGGGGCGGCTGAAAAACTGTTTTTT. Protein product: CASNQGAAEKLFF. The rearrangement links TRBV19 to TRBJ1-4; 8 bases line up with TRBD1. Trimming at V came to 7 bases and at J to 7 bases, leaving 5 bases not matched to a gene. The germline CDR1 and CDR2 sequences are LNHDA and SQIVND (reference sequence). The CDR3 totals 13 residues.

J is TRBJ2-1 and V is TRBV15; tentatively, D is TRBD2 (6 bases). Trimming cost V 5 bases and J 4 bases, with 15 bases left between them. Germline CDR1 LNHNV, CDR2 YYDKDF (reference sequence). The CDR3 sequence is 15 residues long. CDR3 region: CATSGRAGTYNEQFF. Here the CDR3 DNA reads TGTGCCACCAGCGGACGAGCGGGCACGTACAATGAGCAGTTCTTC. The full variable domain, completed using reference TRBV15 and TRBJ2-1, is DAMVIQNPRYQVTQFGKPVTLSCSQTLNHNVMYWYQQKSSQAPKLLFHYYDKDFNNEADTPDNFQSRRPNTSFCFLDIRSPGLGDTAMYLCATSGRAGTYNEQFFGPGTRLTVL.

The J gene is TRBJ1-2, the V gene TRBV6-5; 9 bases match TRBD1. The V gene end was trimmed by 6 bases and the J gene end by 4 bases; junction bases not matched to a gene: 6. CDR1 MNHEY and CDR2 SVGAGI come from the germline V gene. The CDR3 contains 14 residues. DNA of the CDR3: TGTGCCAGCAGCAGGGACAGGGTTACCTATGGCTACACCTTC. This gives the protein CASSRDRVTYGYTF.

About this clone: This may arise from a read error, as a much more abundant clone is one base away. This chain uses TRBV7-9 with TRBJ1-2, with a possible D match to TRBD1 (6 bases). Germline CDR1 reads SEHNR; CDR2 reads FQNEAQ (reference sequence). Trimming took 5 bases from V and 3 from J, leaving 10 bases between them. This CDR3 is built from 13 residues. CDR3 residues: CASSQQGYYGYTF. CDR3 DNA sequence: TGTGCCAGCAGCCAACAGGGCTACTATGGCTACACCTTC.

The rearrangement uses TRBV4-2 and TRBJ1-4, with a possible D match to TRBD1 (6 bases). Trimming pared 0 bases from V and 6 bases from J, leaving 17 bases between. The V gene's germline CDR1 is LGHNA and CDR2 YNFKEQ. CDR3 length: 17 residues. The CDR3 DNA reads TGTGCCAGCAGCCAAGATGGGGTGGGGACATCGGATGAAAAACTGTTTTTT. As protein: CASSQDGVGTSDEKLFF.

The V gene is TRBV6-5, the J gene TRBJ1-2; D is undetermined. The CDR3 is made up of 14 amino acids. V gave up 2 bases and J gave up 2 bases, with 9 bases separating them. Germline V gene lookup returns CDR1 MNHEY and CDR2 SVGAGI. CDR3 DNA: TGTGCCAGCAGTTACGGCACAGCCAACTATGGCTACACCTTC. It encodes CASSYGTANYGYTF.

The chain recombines TRBV7-9 with TRBJ2-1; D is unclear. Germline assignment: CDR1 SEHNR and CDR2 FQNEAQ (reference sequence). This CDR3 is 13 amino acids long. V shed 5 bases and J shed 1 base, with 6 bases lying between them. The CDR3 DNA is TGTGCCAGCAGCCCCCCGTCCTACAATGAGCAGTTCTTC. Encoded protein: CASSPPSYNEQFF. Full variable domain (remainder filled in from reference TRBV7-9 and TRBJ2-1): DTGVSQNPRHKITKRGQNVTFRCDPISEHNRLYWYRQTLGQGPEFLTYFQNEAQLEKSRLLSDRFSAERPKGSFSTLEIQRTEQGDSAMYLCASSPPSYNEQFFGPGTRLTVL.

J is TRBJ1-5 and V is TRBV30, with a tentative D call TRBD1 (6 bases). The ends were cut back, 3 bases at V and 4 bases at J, with 10 bases in the middle. CDR3 length equals 13 residues. The germline V gene has CDR1 GTSNPN and CDR2 SVGIG (reference sequence). CDR3 DNA sequence: TGTGCCTGGAGCCGACAGGAGAATCAGCCCCAGCATTTT. Amino acid sequence: CAWSRQENQPQHF.